This T cell receptor beta chain was sequenced for a study of blood T cell repertoires in COVID-19. Study information: Whether acute or convalescent, the COVID-19 samples came from the United States, Italy and Spain.

The germline gives CDR1 SGHVS, CDR2 FNYEAQ. The CDR3 length is 15 residues. The V end was cut by 2 bases, the J end by 2 bases, with 11 bases between. The study drew participants aged about 18 to 95 years from roughly 25 US areas. Resolution of symptoms, clearance, or two negative PCRs was present in recovered Cohort 3 donors. Only in-frame clones appear in the TCRdb table, and some are missing; sequencing was by immunoSEQ multiplex PCR. The sample has 200,000 to 250,000 clones, 88% seen once. The chain uses TRBV7-6 and TRBJ2-3; D is possibly TRBD1 (5 bases). Sample: PBMCs or T cells enriched from blood (not recorded which). The clonotype originates from a woman in her 30s who had recovered from COVID-19. CDR3 protein: CASSLNTGFTDTQYF. CDR3 in DNA: TGTGCCAGCAGCTTAAATACAGGATTCACAGATACGCAGTATTTT.